This is a list of T cell receptor beta chains from one sample in a study of OX40 agonist ivuxolimab in advanced cancers. Generated by immunoSEQ multiplex PCR, the TCRdb table keeps only in-frame clones and is missing some. The sample has about 64,000 clones, roughly 80% seen once. Sequenced here: CD4+ or CD8+ T cells sorted from blood, sampled in a trial of the OX40 agonist ivuxolimab. Every receptor here comes from an adult with an advanced solid tumor such as melanoma, head and neck, liver or kidney cancer. CDR3s include the opening cysteine and the closing phenylalanine or tryptophan. A D gene is named only where the DNA matches it firmly. Rows give clone size only sometimes, using once, few, many, or a class for an expanded clone.

>once|TRBJ2-7|NA|TRBV9
TGTGCCAGCAGCGTAAATCTTCAGTGGGACGAGCAGTACTTC
CASSVNLQWDEQYF
>NA|TRBJ1-6|NA|TRBV11-2
TGTGCCAGCAGCTTAGATATGAATTCACCCCTCCACTTT
CASSLDMNSPLHF
>NA|TRBJ2-1|TRBD1|TRBV5-4
TGTGCCAGCAGATTGACAGGGACATCCTACAATGAGCAGTTCTTC
CASRLTGTSYNEQFF
>NA|TRBJ2-1|TRBD2|TRBV9
TGTGCCAGCAGCGTAGGATTCGGGGACTACAATTCCTACAATGAGCAGTTCTTC
CASSVGFGDYNSYNEQFF
>once|TRBJ2-1|TRBD1|TRBV10-3
TGTGCCATCAGTGGGAGCTCCGGGACAGGGGCCTACAATGAGCAGTTCTTC
CAISGSSGTGAYNEQFF
>NA|TRBJ2-1|TRBD1|TRBV28
TGTGCCAGCAGACTGGACAGGGGGCGCGGCTCCTACAATGAGCAGTTCTTC
CASRLDRGRGSYNEQFF
>NA|TRBJ2-3|NA|TRBV18
TGTGCCAGCTCACCACGGTCCGGGAGTGGAACAGATACGCAGTATTTT
CASSPRSGSGTDTQYF
>once|TRBJ2-3|TRBD1|TRBV10-3
TGTGCCATCAGGACAGGGGTTGCGACAGATACGCAGTATTTT
CAIRTGVATDTQYF
>NA|TRBJ1-5|TRBD1|TRBV4-2
TGTGCCAGCAGCCAAGAACCCCCATGGACAGGAAGGGATCAGCCCCAGCATTTT
CASSQEPPWTGRDQPQHF
>NA|TRBJ2-2|NA|TRBV5-1
TGCGCCAGCACCGAGATGGCACAGGGGAACACCGGGGAGCTGTTTTTT
CASTEMAQGNTGELFF
>NA|TRBJ2-2|TRBD1|TRBV4-1
TGCGCCAGCAGCCAACCTACCGGGACAGCGAACACCGGGGAGCTGTTTTTT
CASSQPTGTANTGELFF
>NA|TRBJ1-4|TRBD1|TRBV5-6
TGTGCCAGCAGCTTCATCGCAGGGGGCCCTGGGAAACTGTTTTTT
CASSFIAGGPGKLFF
>NA|TRBJ2-3|NA|TRBV6-6
TGTGCCAGCAGTTACCTACAGGGTTCGTACGATACGCAGTATTTT
CASSYLQGSYDTQYF
>NA|TRBJ2-1|TRBD2|TRBV5-6
TGTGCCAGCAGCTTATTGGCCCGGGGACTAGCGGCGTGGGGTGAGCAGTTCTTC
CASSLLARGLAAWGEQFF
>NA|TRBJ1-5|TRBD1|TRBV5-1
TGCGCCAGCAGCTCTACAGGGGTAGATCAGCCCCAGCATTTT
CASSSTGVDQPQHF
>NA|TRBJ2-1|NA|TRBV4-3
TGCGCCAGCAGCCCCCGATTAAGACAGGCGAACAAGGGTGAGCAGTTCTTC
CASSPRLRQANKGEQFF
>NA|TRBJ2-5|TRBD1|TRBV5-1
TGCGCCAGCAGCTCCCGGGACAGGAAAGAGACCCAGTACTTC
CASSSRDRKETQYF
>NA|TRBJ2-7|NA|TRBV7-9
TGTGCCAGCAGCTTGGCAGGCAAACCGCGGGAGCAGTACTTC
CASSLAGKPREQYF
>once|TRBJ1-2|NA|TRBV29-1
TGCAGCGTTGAGGGAGAGTCCTATGGCTACACCTTC
CSVEGESYGYTF
>NA|TRBJ2-7|NA|TRBV5-4
TGTGCCAGCAGCACGGAGGGGGCAGACCGAACGTCGCAGTACTTC
CASSTEGADRTSQYF
>NA|TRBJ1-1|NA|TRBV18
TGTGCCAGCTCACCCGGGTTGCGAAGCACTGAAGCTTTCTTT
CASSPGLRSTEAFF
>NA|TRBJ1-2|NA|TRBV7-9
TGTGCCAGCAGCTTTGAAAGGGACCCCAACTATGGCTACACCTTC
CASSFERDPNYGYTF
>NA|TRBJ2-2|NA|TRBV18
TGTGCCAGCTCCCAGAGCCTCTTCACTAGCTCCGGGGAGCTGTTTTTT
CASSQSLFTSSGELFF
>once|TRBJ2-7|TRBD1|TRBV10-3
TGTGCCACGTTCGCTGGGACAGGGCCCTACGAGCAGTACTTC
CATFAGTGPYEQYF
>NA|TRBJ2-3|TRBD2|TRBV4-3
TGCGCCAGCAGCCTTTTAGCGGGCCATAGCACAGATACGCAGTATTTT
CASSLLAGHSTDTQYF
>once|TRBJ1-6|NA|TRBV9
TGTGCCAGCAGCGATCTTCCTCGGGATTCACCCCTCCACTTT
CASSDLPRDSPLHF
>NA|TRBJ1-2|NA|TRBV19
TGTGCCAGTAGTGGCAGACAGAACTATGGCTACACCTTC
CASSGRQNYGYTF
>NA|TRBJ2-3|NA|TRBV4-1
TGCGCCAGCAGCCGCCCTGGGACAGATACGCAGTATTTT
CASSRPGTDTQYF
>NA|TRBJ2-3|TRBD2|TRBV4-1
TGCGCCAGCAGCCAAGGACTAGCGGGGTATACAGATACGCAGTATTTT
CASSQGLAGYTDTQYF
>once|TRBJ1-2|NA|TRBV5-5
TGTGCCACCGGCACAGGGAATCGGGCTGGCTACACCTTC
CATGTGNRAGYTF
>few|TRBJ2-1|NA|TRBV5-1
TGCGCCAGCAGCTTAACAGGGAATGAGCAGTTCTTC
CASSLTGNEQFF
>NA|TRBJ2-7|NA|TRBV5-4
TGTGCCAGCAGCTTGGCGGCAGAGCAGTACTTC
CASSLAAEQYF
>NA|TRBJ2-1|NA|TRBV5-6
TGTGCCAGCAGCGTCCAGGGGATTAGCATCCATGAGCAGTTCTTC
CASSVQGISIHEQFF
>once|TRBJ2-3|TRBD2|TRBV19
TGTGCCAGTAGTATGATGACACGCGGGGGAGATACGCAGTATTTT
CASSMMTRGGDTQYF
>NA|TRBJ1-2|NA|TRBV20-1
TGCAGTGTATTGAGAGGGGATGGCTACACCTTC
CSVLRGDGYTF